Each of the 2 T cell receptor beta chains below was sequenced from the same sample in a study of siplizumab effects on memory and regulatory T cells. Produced via immunoSEQ multiplex PCR; TCRdb's table is partial and in-frame only. This repertoire shows around 68,000 clones, about 90% found once; its top ten account for about 1.7%. What was sequenced was Tregs sorted from blood. These receptors all come from a human donor in good health.

The rearrangement links TRBV28 to TRBJ1-2, with D perhaps TRBD1 (5 bases). Germline V gene sequence: CDR1 MDHEN, CDR2 SYDVKM. The CDR3 consists of 14 residues. V was shortened by 2 bases and J by 2 bases, with 9 bases between the two germline ends. The CDR3 region is CASSLMGTNYGYTF. Here the CDR3 DNA reads TGTGCCAGCAGTTTAATGGGGACGAACTATGGCTACACCTTC.

This sequence joins TRBV6-1 and TRBJ2-7, with 9 nucleotides matching TRBD1. Trimming at V came to 6 bases and at J to 2 bases, leaving 2 bases not matched to a gene. The CDR3 totals 13 residues. Germline assignment: CDR1 MNHNS and CDR2 SASEGT. The CDR3 is CASSWDRAYEQYF. CDR3 DNA: TGTGCCAGCAGCTGGGACAGGGCCTACGAGCAGTACTTC.